The 25 T cell receptor beta chains given below trace back to one sample, sequenced in a study of blood T cell repertoires in COVID-19 (dated by TCRdb to about 2020). The receptor library was made with the immunoSEQ multiplex PCR assay. TCRdb obtained this table from immuneACCESS and retained in-frame rearrangements with V and J assigned. These tables miss some clones; where compared with another copy, unresolved V genes account for less than half of the shortfall, and the remainder is unexplained. This sample has about 52,000 clones in its table, and around 80% of those were observed once. The ten top clones hold roughly a quarter of the sample. Material: peripheral blood. These receptors originate from an elderly woman with COVID-19, enrolled during active disease.

The chain joins TRBV5-1 to TRBJ2-2; 8 bases are a match to TRBD1. Germline V gene data show CDR1 as SGHRS and CDR2 as YFSETQ. Trimming took 4 bases from V and 4 from J; bases not matched to a gene: 9. CDR3 length: 16 residues. CDR3: CASSGGQVRSTGELFF. For the CDR3, the DNA is TGCGCCAGCAGCGGGGGACAGGTCCGTAGCACCGGGGAGCTGTTTTTT.

As regards this clone: At one end the junction does not follow the germline gene, possibly because of a read error. The chain couples TRBV11-3 to TRBJ2-7, with TRBD2 matching 10 bases. The CDR3 is 13 residues long. From germline, CDR1 is SGHNT and CDR2 YENEEA. CDR3 residues: CASSSGTSEPPSF. The CDR3 nucleotides are TGTGCCAGCAGCTCCGGGACTAGCGAGCCTCCTAGCTTC.

The rearrangement links TRBV6-1 to TRBJ2-2; weak D call: TRBD1 (6 bases). V lost 2 bases and J 5 bases, leaving 9 bases between the germline ends. Per the germline V gene, CDR1 is MNHNS and CDR2 is SASEGT. CDR3 length: 14 amino acids. This CDR3 is CASSELQGTGELFF. CDR3 sequence (DNA): TGTGCCAGCAGTGAACTACAGGGTACCGGGGAGCTGTTTTTT.

The rearrangement joins TRBV19 to TRBJ2-1; 9 bases fit TRBD2. CDR1 and CDR2 from the germline V gene are LNHDA and SQIVND (reference sequence). There are 15 residues in the CDR3. V lost 3 bases to trimming and J lost 6 bases; unmatched junction nucleotides: 6. DNA for the CDR3: TGTGCCAGTAGTATGTCTAGCGGGATAGTCAATGAGCAGTTCTTC. This sequence encodes CASSMSSGIVNEQFF.

The rearrangement uses TRBV6-1 and TRBJ2-2; D call uncertain. The V and J ends lost 2 bases and 6 bases respectively, with 10 bases between them. There are 14 residues in the CDR3. Germline V gene data show CDR1 as MNHNS and CDR2 as SASEGT. CDR3 in amino acids: CASSERRASGELFF. The CDR3 bases are TGTGCCAGCAGTGAAAGAAGAGCTTCCGGGGAGCTGTTTTTT.

The chain carries TRBV24-1 and TRBJ2-1; 9 bases fit TRBD2. The CDR3 length is 15 residues. V gave up 2 bases and J gave up 4 bases; unmatched junction bases: 2. Germline values: CDR1 KGHDR, CDR2 SFDVKD. The CDR3 DNA sequence: TGTGCCACCAGTGATTGGGGACTAGCTTACAATGAGCAGTTCTTC. It translates to CATSDWGLAYNEQFF.

The J gene is TRBJ2-1, the V gene TRBV7-3; 11 positions match TRBD2. Germline CDR1 SGHTA, CDR2 FQGTGA. The CDR3 consists of 16 residues. V shed 5 bases and J 4 bases; nucleotides not matched to a gene: 7. The CDR3 DNA sequence: TGTGCCAGCAGCCCGACGGGGACTAGCGGTTACAATGAGCAGTTCTTC. Residues: CASSPTGTSGYNEQFF. Complete variable domain (other parts from reference TRBV7-3 and TRBJ2-1): GAGVSQTPSNKVTEKGKYVELRCDPISGHTALYWYRQSLGQGPEFLIYFQGTGAADDSGLPNDRFFAVRPEGSVSTLKIQRTERGDSAVYLCASSPTGTSGYNEQFFGPGTRLTVL.

The chain carries TRBV18 and TRBJ1-2; tentatively, D is TRBD1 (6 bases). This CDR3 comprises 14 residues. V was shortened by 3 bases and J by 4 bases, with 12 bases between the two germline ends. Germline V gene sequence: CDR1 KGHSH, CDR2 LQKENI. The CDR3, as DNA: TGTGCCAGCTCACCCATGCAAGGGGGCTATGGCTACACCTTC. Translating gives CASSPMQGGYGYTF.

This chain connects TRBV29-1 to TRBJ2-5; 8 bases agree with TRBD1. This CDR3 contains 16 residues. Trimming removed 2 bases from V and 5 bases from J; junction bases left unmatched: 13. CDR1 is SQVTM and CDR2 is ANQGSEA in the germline V gene. The CDR3 DNA reads TGCAGCGTTGAAAGGTTGGGGACAGGAGGGGTGGAGACCCAGTACTTC. This translates into CSVERLGTGGVETQYF.

The V call is TRBV24-1, the J call TRBJ2-1, with TRBD1 matching 10 bases. V lost 0 bases, J lost 7 bases, and 2 bases stayed unmatched. The CDR3 is made up of 15 amino acids. Per the germline V gene, CDR1 is KGHDR and CDR2 is SFDVKD. The CDR3 loop is CATSDLGTGDNEQFF. The CDR3 nucleotides read TGTGCCACCAGTGATTTGGGGACAGGGGATAATGAGCAGTTCTTC.

The chain combines TRBV19 with TRBJ1-1, with D tentatively TRBD1 (5 bases). The V gene's germline CDR1 is LNHDA and CDR2 SQIVND (reference sequence). The CDR3 covers 13 residues. V was shortened by 4 bases and J by 4 bases, with 10 bases between the two germline ends. CDR3 residues: CASSKAGITEAFF. The CDR3 DNA reads TGTGCCAGTAGTAAAGCAGGGATCACTGAAGCTTTCTTT. The whole variable domain, remainder taken from reference TRBV19 and TRBJ1-1, is DGGITQSPKYLFRKEGQNVTLSCEQNLNHDAMYWYRQDPGQGLRLIYYSQIVNDFQKGDIAEGYSVSREKKESFPLTVTSAQKNPTAFYLCASSKAGITEAFFGQGTRLTVV.

The chain carries TRBV3-1 (or the pseudogene TRBV3-2) and TRBJ1-2, with TRBD1 identical over 9 bases. The CDR3 is made up of 17 amino acids. V shed 3 bases, J shed 8 bases, and the junction held 16 bases outside the gene matches. CDR1 LGHDT and CDR2 YNNKEL come from the germline V gene (reference sequence). The DNA of the CDR3 is TGTGCCAGCAGCCAGGGCGGGACAGGGTTTCTCCTAGCAGGCTACACCTTC. Translating it yields CASSQGGTGFLLAGYTF.

The J gene is TRBJ2-7, the V gene TRBV11-2, with 8 bases lining up with TRBD1. Per germline, CDR1 SGHAT and CDR2 FQNNGV. The CDR3 has 14 amino acids. After removal of 3 bases from V and 6 bases from J, the junction contained 7 bases not matched to a gene. The CDR3: CASSFEGTGGEQYF. The CDR3 DNA reads TGTGCCAGCAGCTTCGAGGGGACAGGAGGCGAGCAGTACTTC.

This sequence joins TRBV18 and TRBJ2-5, with 8 bases that match TRBD2. The CDR3 consists of 13 residues. Germline V lookup: CDR1 KGHSH, CDR2 LQKENI. Losses at the gene ends were 4 bases for V and 4 bases for J; bases not matched to a gene: 2. The DNA of the CDR3 is TGTGCCAGCTCACAGGGACTAGGAGAGACCCAGTACTTC. The encoded protein is CASSQGLGETQYF.

The V gene is TRBV29-1, the J gene TRBJ1-2; 7 bases are shared with TRBD1. The germline V gene has CDR1 SQVTM and CDR2 ANQGSEA. This CDR3 contains 14 residues. V was pared by 1 base and J by 5 bases, with 7 bases of the junction left unmatched. In nucleotides, the CDR3 is TGCAGCGTTGAAGCATTCGACAGGGCGTATGGCTACACCTTC. This gives the protein CSVEAFDRAYGYTF.

This clone was picked up one time. The chain has TRBV12-2 and TRBJ2-2; TRBD2 reflects the table's D call only, with no check against the DNA. TRBV12-2 is given as a pseudogene. The CDR3 runs 14 residues. In DNA, the CDR3 is TGTGCAAGTCGCTTTTTTAGTAGAACCGGGGAGCTGTTTTTT. This sequence encodes CASRFFSRTGELFF.

The V and J genes are TRBV19 and TRBJ2-2, with D possibly TRBD2 on 6 matching bases. CDR3 length equals 19 residues. Per germline, CDR1 LNHDA and CDR2 SQIVND (reference sequence). Trimming stripped 3 bases from V and 1 base from J, with 21 bases between. The CDR3 here is CASSIARRGRGENTGELFF. In DNA form, the CDR3 reads TGTGCCAGTAGTATCGCGCGGAGGGGCCGAGGGGAGAACACCGGGGAGCTGTTTTTT.

This clone was seen only once. The V call is TRBV28, the J call TRBJ1-2; D not resolved. The CDR3 extends over 15 amino acids. With 3 bases removed from V and 2 bases from J, the gap between germline ends came to 13 bases. Germline CDR1 is MDHEN and CDR2 is SYDVKM. CDR3 loop: CASSLAGSQNYGYTF. DNA for the CDR3: TGTGCCAGCAGTTTGGCGGGCAGCCAGAACTATGGCTACACCTTC.

The chain employs TRBV5-1 and TRBJ2-2; TRBD2 aligns across 8 bases. The germline CDR1 and CDR2 sequences are SGHRS and YFSETQ. Unmatched junction bases numbered 5, after V lost 0 bases and J lost 4 bases. CDR3 size: 16 residues. The CDR3: CASSLVERETTGELFF. The DNA of the CDR3 is TGCGCCAGCAGCTTGGTCGAGCGGGAGACCACCGGGGAGCTGTTTTTT.

The genes are TRBV18 and TRBJ2-1, with D possibly TRBD2 on 6 matching bases. The CDR3 runs to 16 residues. CDR1 KGHSH and CDR2 LQKENI come from the germline V gene. V was clipped by 6 bases and J by 2 bases, with 17 bases between them. The CDR3 region is CASSLNPGLTYNEQFF. The CDR3 region has the DNA TGTGCCAGCTCTCTGAATCCGGGACTGACCTACAATGAGCAGTTCTTC.

The chain uses TRBV6-5 and TRBJ1-6; possible D gene TRBD1, 6 bases. The CDR3 totals 14 residues. Germline CDR1 is MNHEY and CDR2 is SVGAGI. The ends were cut back, 5 bases at V and 7 bases at J, with 12 bases in the middle. The chain's CDR3 is CASSPRGANSPLHF. In DNA form, the CDR3 reads TGTGCCAGCAGTCCCCGGGGGGCGAATTCACCCCTCCACTTT.

The rearrangement uses TRBV14 and TRBJ2-6; D might be TRBD1 (5 bases). V was pared by 8 bases and J by 1 base, with 9 bases between. This CDR3 comprises 14 residues. In germline, CDR1 is SGHDN, CDR2 FVKESK. For the CDR3, the DNA is TGTGCCAGCGGTAGGGGATCTGGGGCCAACGTCCTGACTTTC. This translates into CASGRGSGANVLTF. Looking up the rest from reference TRBV14 and TRBJ2-6 gives the full variable domain: EAGVTQFPSHSVIEKGQTVTLRCDPISGHDNLYWYRRVMGKEIKFLLHFVKESKQDESGMPNNRFLAERTGGTYSTLKVQPAELEDSGVYFCASGRGSGANVLTFGAGSRLTVL.

The V gene is TRBV10-3, the J gene TRBJ1-1; 9 nucleotides match TRBD1. The junction had 3 bases not matched to a gene; V was cut back by 0 bases and J by 4 bases. Germline lookup yields CDR1 ENHRY and CDR2 SYGVKD. The CDR3 covers 15 residues. For the CDR3, the DNA is TGTGCCATCAGTGAGTCCTCGACAGGGGGCACTGAAGCTTTCTTT. Translated: CAISESSTGGTEAFF.

This chain joins TRBV3-1 (or the pseudogene TRBV3-2) and TRBJ2-1; D possibly corresponds to TRBD2 (6 bases). CDR3 length equals 12 residues. Germline V lookup: CDR1 LGHDT, CDR2 YNNKEL (reference sequence). V dropped 4 bases and J dropped 14 bases, with 15 bases sitting between them. The CDR3 loop is CASSRYGSRKFF. The DNA for the CDR3 is TGTGCCAGCAGCCGCTACGGGAGTAGGAAGTTCTTC.

V is TRBV7-2 and J is TRBJ2-7; D perhaps matches TRBD1 (5 bases). The CDR3 runs to 15 residues. Germline values: CDR1 SGHTA, CDR2 FQGNSA. V shed 1 base and J shed 4 bases, with 14 bases lying between them. This CDR3 is CASSLVRRQGYEQYF. CDR3 bases: TGTGCCAGCAGCTTAGTGAGGCGTCAGGGATACGAGCAGTACTTC. Full variable domain (outside the CDR3, taken from reference TRBV7-2 and TRBJ2-7): GAGVSQSPSNKVTEKGKDVELRCDPISGHTALYWYRQSLGQGLEFLIYFQGNSAPDKSGLPSDRFSAERTGGSVSTLTIQRTQQEDSAVYLCASSLVRRQGYEQYFGPGTRLTVT.